This T cell receptor (beta chain) is drawn from a study of patients and donors after allogeneic stem cell transplantation. By frequency in the sample, this clonotype is medium-sized (0.01 to 0.1%). MiXCR, applied by TCRdb to the RT-PCR reads, yields one record per CDR3 protein. There are about 2,600 distinct CDR3 sequences in the sample; around 8.5% occur only once, and over 7.5% lies in the top ten. The CDR3 runs 11 residues. The V and J ends lost 3 bases and 3 bases respectively, with 5 bases between them. Germline CDR1 reads DFQATT; CDR2 reads SNEGSKA (reference sequence). The specimen was blood, either unsorted or a sorted T cell fraction (not recorded which). The clonotype comes from a human donor who was either an allogeneic HSCT recipient or a stem cell or donor lymphocyte infusion donor (not recorded which). It is not recorded whose cells these are; they may come from a transplant donor. The chain uses TRBV20-1 and TRBJ1-2, with no clear D. As DNA, the CDR3 is TGCAGTGCTAGTGATGACTATGGCTACACCTTC. This sequence encodes CSASDDYGYTF.